These 32 T cell receptor beta chains were all obtained from the same sample, sequenced in a study of blood T cell repertoires in COVID-19. Assay: immunoSEQ multiplex PCR; the TCRdb copy retains only in-frame clones and omits some. The repertoire holds about 370,000 clones, 80% to 90% seen once, with about 1% in the top ten. The sample consisted of PBMCs or T cells enriched from blood (not recorded which). The origin of the receptors is a man aged 18 to 29 who had recovered from COVID-19.

V usage is TRBV7-9 and J usage is TRBJ2-2; 13 bases line up with TRBD2. Germline assignment: CDR1 SEHNR and CDR2 FQNEAQ (reference sequence). The junction had 6 bases not matched to a gene; V was cut back by 5 bases and J by 3 bases. The CDR3 is 17 amino acids. The CDR3 sequence: CASSNRLAGGYTGELFF. The CDR3 DNA sequence: TGTGCCAGCAGCAACCGACTAGCGGGAGGTTACACCGGGGAGCTGTTTTTT.

The chain carries TRBV19 and TRBJ1-1; D perhaps matches TRBD1 (5 bases). V shed 4 bases and J shed 1 base, with 7 bases lying between them. The CDR3 sequence is 13 residues long. CDR1 and CDR2 (germline): LNHDA, SQIVND (reference sequence). CDR3 in DNA: TGTGCCAGTAGTACAGGGTGGAACACTGAAGCTTTCTTT. This gives the protein CASSTGWNTEAFF.

The chain recombines TRBV6-2 or TRBV6-3 with TRBJ2-7; TRBD2 is a possible D gene (6 bases). Germline V gene data show CDR1 as MNHEY and CDR2 as SVGEGT. V was pared by 4 bases and J by 3 bases, with 13 bases between. This CDR3 is 14 amino acids long. The CDR3 loop is CASSWHSGYYEQYF. The CDR3 DNA reads TGTGCCAGCAGTTGGCATAGCGGTTACTACGAGCAGTACTTC.

The chain has TRBV2 and TRBJ1-6; no clear D. The V and J ends lost 4 bases and 5 bases respectively, with 6 bases between them. Germline V lookup: CDR1 SNHLY, CDR2 FYNNEI. This CDR3 has 13 amino acids. The CDR3 nucleotides are TGTGCCAGCAGTGCGTCTAATAATTCACCCCTCCACTTT. Encoded protein: CASSASNNSPLHF.

Turning to this clone: Different DNA sequences within this sample yield the same CDR3. The chain couples TRBV6-4 to TRBJ2-2; perhaps TRBD2 as D (6 bases). V lost 0 bases, J lost 4 bases, and 6 bases lay in between. This CDR3 has 14 residues. Germline V gene lookup returns CDR1 MRHNA and CDR2 SNTAGT. The CDR3, as DNA: TGTGCCAGCAGTGACTCGGGGGGCACCGGGGAGCTGTTTTTT. Translation gives CASSDSGGTGELFF.

The rearrangement joins TRBV27 to TRBJ2-6; 9 positions agree with TRBD1. Looked up from germline, CDR1 is MNHEY and CDR2 is SMNVEV (reference sequence). J was trimmed by 4 bases and V by 5 bases; bases with no gene match: 12. The CDR3 loop spans 18 amino acids. The DNA for the CDR3 is TGTGCCAGCAGTGAACCGGGACAGGGTGTCTCCGGGGCCAACGTCCTGACTTTC. Protein: CASSEPGQGVSGANVLTF.

This chain uses TRBV21-1 with TRBJ1-6. TRBV21-1 is a listed pseudogene. The CDR3 spans 14 residues. CDR3 amino acids: CASTAAGVNSPLHF. In DNA form, the CDR3 reads TGTGCCAGCACCGCCGCGGGGGTGAATTCACCCCTCCACTTT.

The V gene is TRBV10-3, the J gene TRBJ1-4, with 7 bases identical to TRBD1. This CDR3 has 17 amino acids. CDR1 and CDR2 (germline): ENHRY, SYGVKD. Trimming cost V 3 bases and J 2 bases; bases outside gene matches: 9. The CDR3 nucleotides are TGTGCCATCAGTGACGCACAGGGGAAAGGTACTAATGAAAAACTGTTTTTT. Encoded protein: CAISDAQGKGTNEKLFF.

The gene calls are TRBV19 and TRBJ2-7, with TRBD2 as a possible D gene (5 bases). The CDR3 sequence is 15 residues long. V was clipped by 3 bases and J by 5 bases, with 17 bases between them. The germline CDR1 and CDR2 sequences are LNHDA and SQIVND (reference sequence). This CDR3 is CASSMGVPGINEQYF. The CDR3 DNA is TGTGCCAGTAGTATGGGAGTCCCGGGAATCAACGAGCAGTACTTC.

CDR3 region: CASSLVDSSNSPLHF. In DNA, the CDR3 is TGTGCCAGCAGCTTAGTGGACAGTAGTAATTCACCCCTCCACTTT. The rearrangement uses TRBV11-2 and TRBJ1-6; possible D gene TRBD1, 6 bases. The V gene's germline CDR1 is SGHAT and CDR2 FQNNGV. Between the trimmed V and J ends, which lost 1 base and 6 bases, there was a span of 10 bases. CDR3 length: 15 residues.

The gene calls are TRBV10-1 and TRBJ1-1, with 7 bases matching TRBD1. The ends lost 9 bases at V and 5 bases at J; junction bases unmatched: 12. CDR1 and CDR2 (germline): WNHNN, SYGVQD (reference sequence). The CDR3 sequence is 14 residues long. CDR3 DNA sequence: TGCGCCAGACCTCTCCGACAGGGTTGGACTGAAGCTTTCTTT. This translates into CARPLRQGWTEAFF.

This sequence joins TRBV7-9 and TRBJ1-2; 7 bases fit TRBD1. The CDR3 is made up of 13 amino acids. Germline CDR1 and CDR2: SEHNR and FQNEAQ (reference sequence). J was trimmed by 5 bases and V by 5 bases; bases with no gene match: 5. The CDR3 protein is CASSRDRAYGYTF. The CDR3 DNA sequence: TGTGCCAGCAGCCGCGACAGGGCTTATGGCTACACCTTC.

This sequence joins TRBV10-3 and TRBJ2-1; TRBD1 matches at 7 bases. Germline CDR1 ENHRY, CDR2 SYGVKD. V lost 5 bases and J lost 7; bases outside the gene matches: 14. CDR3 length: 16 residues. The CDR3 nucleotides read TGTGCCATCAGTTCTTATGACAGGGTCCTTGGTAATGAGCAGTTCTTC. This encodes CAISSYDRVLGNEQFF.

The V and J genes are TRBV6-5 and TRBJ1-4; unclear D gene. The germline CDR1 and CDR2 sequences are MNHEY and SVGAGI. V was clipped by 4 bases and J by 4 bases, with 13 bases between them. CDR3 size: 15 residues. The CDR3 region has the DNA TGTGCCAGCAGTTCCGTACAAACGTTTAATGAAAAACTGTTTTTT. Its protein is CASSSVQTFNEKLFF.

This rearrangement joins TRBV13 to TRBJ2-1; 13 bases match TRBD2. Germline V gene lookup returns CDR1 PRHDT and CDR2 FYEKMQ (reference sequence). The CDR3 is made up of 15 amino acids. The V segment lost 6 bases and the J segment 8 bases; nucleotides outside the gene matches: 7. The CDR3 here is CASRAGLAGADEQFF. The CDR3 DNA is TGTGCCAGCAGAGCCGGACTAGCGGGAGCTGATGAGCAGTTCTTC. Drawing the rest from reference TRBV13 and TRBJ2-1, the complete variable domain is AAGVIQSPRHLIKEKRETATLKCYPIPRHDTVYWYQQGPGQDPQFLISFYEKMQSDKGSIPDRFSAQQFSDYHSELNMSSLELGDSALYFCASRAGLAGADEQFFGPGTRLTVL.

The genes are TRBV19 and TRBJ2-1; TRBD2 agrees at 7 bases. CDR3 length: 17 amino acids. The V and J ends lost 0 bases and 1 base, in that order; junction bases with no gene match: 6. Germline CDR1 reads LNHDA; CDR2 reads SQIVND (reference sequence). The CDR3 sequence: CASSIDWGGGSYNEQFF. The DNA of the CDR3 is TGTGCCAGTAGTATAGATTGGGGGGGAGGGTCCTACAATGAGCAGTTCTTC.

The chain couples TRBV6-5 to TRBJ1-2, with 9 nucleotides matching TRBD1. V dropped 4 bases and J dropped 5; count of bases not matched to a gene: 5. The CDR3 consists of 14 residues. Germline V gene lookup returns CDR1 MNHEY and CDR2 SVGAGI. CDR3 in amino acids: CASSSGTGSYGYTF. The CDR3 DNA reads as TGTGCCAGCAGTTCCGGGACAGGGTCGTATGGCTACACCTTC.

The genes are TRBV12-3 or TRBV12-4 and TRBJ1-5, with D uncertain. With 2 bases removed from V and 6 bases from J, the gap between germline ends came to 8 bases. This CDR3 region has 13 residues. DNA of the CDR3: TGTGCCAGCAGTTTACTGGGAGGTCAGCCCCAGCATTTT. Its translation: CASSLLGGQPQHF.

This clone occurred once. The chain joins TRBV28 to TRBJ2-2; 11 bases are a match to TRBD1. The V gene end was trimmed by 7 bases and the J gene end by 4 bases; junction bases not matched to a gene: 14. The V gene's germline CDR1 is MDHEN and CDR2 SYDVKM. The CDR3 is made up of 18 amino acids. Written as DNA, the CDR3 is TGTGCCAGCATATCGGGACAGGGGGGTCGGTACGTCACCGGGGAGCTGTTTTTT. Translating gives CASISGQGGRYVTGELFF.

The chain carries TRBV7-9 and TRBJ2-1, with TRBD1 matching 7 bases. This CDR3 has 14 residues. V lost 4 bases, J lost 6 bases, and 6 bases stayed unmatched. Germline V lookup: CDR1 SEHNR, CDR2 FQNEAQ (reference sequence). CDR3 residues: CASSSRQGINEQFF. The DNA of the CDR3 is TGTGCCAGCAGCTCGAGACAGGGAATCAATGAGCAGTTCTTC. Drawing the rest from reference TRBV7-9 and TRBJ2-1, the complete variable domain is DTGVSQNPRHKITKRGQNVTFRCDPISEHNRLYWYRQTLGQGPEFLTYFQNEAQLEKSRLLSDRFSAERPKGSFSTLEIQRTEQGDSAMYLCASSSRQGINEQFFGPGTRLTVL.

This chain links TRBV7-2 with TRBJ2-2, with a possible D match to TRBD2 (6 bases). Trimming removed 5 bases at V and 4 bases at J, with 17 bases between. The CDR3 is made up of 16 amino acids. Per the germline V gene, CDR1 is SGHTA and CDR2 is FQGNSA. In DNA form, the CDR3 reads TGTGCCAGCAGCAACCGCGGGAATCGGATCACCGGGGAGCTGTTTTTT. Translating it yields CASSNRGNRITGELFF.

This chain joins TRBV7-9 and TRBJ2-1; TRBD2 matches 7 bases. The CDR3 is 18 residues long. The V gene's germline CDR1 is SEHNR and CDR2 FQNEAQ (reference sequence). Trimming took 5 bases from V and 1 from J; bases not matched to a gene: 14. The CDR3 reads CASSPSPDGGRSYNEQFF. Here the CDR3 DNA reads TGTGCCAGCAGCCCGTCGCCGGACGGGGGGAGGTCCTACAATGAGCAGTTCTTC. The full variable domain, rest sourced from reference TRBV7-9 and TRBJ2-1, is DTGVSQNPRHKITKRGQNVTFRCDPISEHNRLYWYRQTLGQGPEFLTYFQNEAQLEKSRLLSDRFSAERPKGSFSTLEIQRTEQGDSAMYLCASSPSPDGGRSYNEQFFGPGTRLTVL.

The J gene is TRBJ1-1, the V gene TRBV5-8; maybe TRBD1 (6 bases). CDR1 SGHTS and CDR2 YDEGEE come from the germline V gene. CDR3 length: 15 residues. V dropped 3 bases and J dropped 8 bases, with 20 bases sitting between them. CDR3 residues: CASSYRTVFRPEAFF. The CDR3 nucleotides are TGTGCCAGCAGCTACCGGACAGTTTTCCGTCCCGAAGCTTTCTTT. Complete variable domain (other parts from reference TRBV5-8 and TRBJ1-1): EAGVTQSPTHLIKTRGQQATLRCSPISGHTSVYWYQQALGLGLQFLLWYDEGEERNRGNFPPRFSGRQFPNYSSELNVNALELEDSALYLCASSYRTVFRPEAFFGQGTRLTVV.

The gene calls are TRBV19 and TRBJ1-2; unclear D gene. This CDR3 has 14 amino acids. Between the trimmed V and J ends, which lost 0 bases and 3 bases, there was a span of 8 bases. Germline V CDR1 and CDR2: LNHDA, SQIVND (reference sequence). The CDR3 is CASSIDGSYYGYTF. CDR3 sequence (DNA): TGTGCCAGTAGTATAGACGGGAGTTACTATGGCTACACCTTC.

This clone appeared once. The chain has TRBV15 and TRBJ1-6; the D is unclear. V dropped 1 base and J dropped 7 bases, with 14 bases sitting between them. The CDR3 runs to 16 residues. Germline V CDR1 and CDR2: LNHNV, YYDKDF (reference sequence). The CDR3 coding sequence is TGTGCCACCAGCAGAGGTAGAGGAGGATCGAATTCACCCCTCCACTTT. It yields the protein CATSRGRGGSNSPLHF.

The rearrangement joins TRBV3-1 (or the pseudogene TRBV3-2) to TRBJ1-2; D not certain. This CDR3 region has 15 residues. Germline values: CDR1 LGHDT, CDR2 YNNKEL (reference sequence). V was pared by 4 bases and J by 7 bases, with 19 bases between. Here the CDR3 DNA reads TGTGCCAGCAGCCCCTCCGCGGGGTCACCCGCTGGCTACACCTTC. Translating it yields CASSPSAGSPAGYTF.

The V and J genes are TRBV11-3 and TRBJ2-3; 8 nucleotides agree with TRBD1. The CDR3 is made up of 15 amino acids. CDR1 is SGHNT, CDR2 YENEEA, per germline. The V segment lost 5 bases and the J segment 0 bases; nucleotides outside the gene matches: 4. The CDR3 region has the DNA TGTGCCAGCAGCCCCGGGACAGGCAGCACAGATACGCAGTATTTT. It is translated as CASSPGTGSTDTQYF.

The chain uses TRBV7-8 and TRBJ1-6; no firm D call. Trimming left V 1 base short and J 5 bases short, with 12 bases between. The CDR3 contains 16 residues. CDR1 and CDR2 from the germline V gene are SGHVS and FQNEAQ. CDR3 DNA sequence: TGTGCCAGCAGCTTAGACCAGCGCCAGCATAATTCACCCCTCCACTTT. Translation: CASSLDQRQHNSPLHF.

The chain combines TRBV7-2 with TRBJ1-5; D is uncertain. V was trimmed by 2 bases and J by 4 bases, leaving 12 bases between them. This CDR3 has 15 residues. Germline V gene data show CDR1 as SGHTA and CDR2 as FQGNSA. The CDR3 is CASSLWREGNQPQHF. DNA for the CDR3: TGTGCCAGCAGCTTATGGAGGGAAGGGAATCAGCCCCAGCATTTT.

This chain uses TRBV24-1 with TRBJ2-7, with D possibly being TRBD1 (6 bases). This CDR3 region has 15 residues. Trimming stripped 4 bases from V and 5 bases from J, with 17 bases between. Per germline, CDR1 KGHDR and CDR2 SFDVKD. The CDR3 bases are TGTGCCACCAGTGACTCAGGGGACCTCAGGGACGAGCAGTACTTC. It translates to CATSDSGDLRDEQYF.

The V call is TRBV4-3, the J call TRBJ1-2; 10 bases map to TRBD1. Germline CDR1 is LGHNA and CDR2 is YSLEER. The CDR3 runs to 14 residues. V was pared by 5 bases and J by 8 bases, with 8 bases of the junction left unmatched. In nucleotides, the CDR3 is TGCGCCAGCAGCTACGACAGGGGGCAAGGGGGCTACACCTTC. Its protein is CASSYDRGQGGYTF.

The chain has TRBV13 and TRBJ2-2; 7 bases line up with TRBD2. The CDR3 is made up of 12 amino acids. Unmatched junction bases numbered 2, after V lost 4 bases and J lost 9 bases. Germline values: CDR1 PRHDT, CDR2 FYEKMQ (reference sequence). The DNA of the CDR3 is TGTGCCAGCAGCTCGGGGGGTTGGGAGCTGTTTTTT. This codes for CASSSGGWELFF.